The following is a TCR beta chain sequence with its context. What it binds is unknown. Generated by immunoSEQ multiplex PCR, the TCRdb table keeps only in-frame clones and is missing some. The profile shows approximately 8,000 clones, roughly 80% of them singletons. These data originate in a study of tumor-infiltrating lymphocytes in localized non-small cell lung cancer. Study-wide points: Not all patients were TCR sequenced, owing to tissue quantity.

V lost 6 bases and J 1 base, leaving 9 bases between the germline ends. This CDR3 is 13 amino acids long. CDR1 and CDR2 (germline): MDHEN, SYDVKM. The clonotype comes from a human donor with non-small cell lung cancer. V is TRBV28 and J is TRBJ1-1; possible D gene TRBD1, 6 bases. Specimen: uninvolved lung tissue not adjacent to the tumor. The CDR3 DNA sequence: TGTGCCAGCAGGGAACAGGGGAACACTGAAGCTTTCTTT. Its protein product is CASREQGNTEAFF.